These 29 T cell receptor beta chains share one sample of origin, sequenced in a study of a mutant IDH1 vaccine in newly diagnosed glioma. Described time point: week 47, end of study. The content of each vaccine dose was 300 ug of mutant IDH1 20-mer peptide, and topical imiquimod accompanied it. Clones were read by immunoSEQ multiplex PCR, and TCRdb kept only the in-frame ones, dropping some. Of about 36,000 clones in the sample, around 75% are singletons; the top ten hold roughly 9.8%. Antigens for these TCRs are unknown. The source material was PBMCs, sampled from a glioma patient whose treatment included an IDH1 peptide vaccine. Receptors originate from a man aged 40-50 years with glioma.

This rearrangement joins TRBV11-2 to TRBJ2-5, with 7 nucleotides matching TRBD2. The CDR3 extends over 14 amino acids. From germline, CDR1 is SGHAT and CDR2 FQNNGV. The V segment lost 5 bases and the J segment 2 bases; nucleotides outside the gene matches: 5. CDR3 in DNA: TGTGCCAGCAGCGCGGGGGTATCGCAAGAGACCCAGTACTTC. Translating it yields CASSAGVSQETQYF.

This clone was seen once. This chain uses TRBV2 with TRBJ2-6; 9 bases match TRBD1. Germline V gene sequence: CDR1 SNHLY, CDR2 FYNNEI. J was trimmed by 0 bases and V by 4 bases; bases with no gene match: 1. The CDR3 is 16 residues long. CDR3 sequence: CASSGDRDSGANVLTF. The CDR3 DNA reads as TGTGCCAGCAGTGGGGACAGGGACTCTGGGGCCAACGTCCTGACTTTC.

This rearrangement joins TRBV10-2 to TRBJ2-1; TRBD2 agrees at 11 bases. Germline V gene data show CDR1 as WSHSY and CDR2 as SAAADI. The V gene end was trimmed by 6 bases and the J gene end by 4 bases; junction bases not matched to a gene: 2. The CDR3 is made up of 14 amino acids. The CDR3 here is CASSGTSGYNEQFF. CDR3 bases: TGCGCCAGCAGCGGGACTAGCGGATACAATGAGCAGTTCTTC.

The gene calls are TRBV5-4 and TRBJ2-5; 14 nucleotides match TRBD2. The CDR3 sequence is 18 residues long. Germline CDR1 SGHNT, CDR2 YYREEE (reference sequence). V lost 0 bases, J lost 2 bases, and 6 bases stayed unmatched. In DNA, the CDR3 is TGTGCCAGCAGCTTGGGACTAGCGGGAGGGCGGGGACAAGAGACCCAGTACTTC. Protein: CASSLGLAGGRGQETQYF.

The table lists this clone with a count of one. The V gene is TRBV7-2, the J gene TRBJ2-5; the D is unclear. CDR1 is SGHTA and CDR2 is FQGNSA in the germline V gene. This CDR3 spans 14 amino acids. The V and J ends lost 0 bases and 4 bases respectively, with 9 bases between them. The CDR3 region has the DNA TGTGCCAGCAGCTTAGCGAACAGCGTAGAGACCCAGTACTTC. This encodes CASSLANSVETQYF.

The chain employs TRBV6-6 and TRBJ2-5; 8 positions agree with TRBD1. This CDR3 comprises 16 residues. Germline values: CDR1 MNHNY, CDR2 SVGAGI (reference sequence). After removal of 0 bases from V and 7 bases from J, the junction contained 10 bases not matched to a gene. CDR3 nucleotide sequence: TGTGCCAGCAGTTACTCCCCAGGGGGCCCGCGTGGGACCCAGTACTTC. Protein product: CASSYSPGGPRGTQYF.

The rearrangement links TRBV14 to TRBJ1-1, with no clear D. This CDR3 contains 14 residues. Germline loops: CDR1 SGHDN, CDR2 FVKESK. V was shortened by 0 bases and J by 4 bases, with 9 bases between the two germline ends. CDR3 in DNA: TGTGCCAGCAGCCAAGAGGTCCGGGGCACTGAAGCTTTCTTT. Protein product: CASSQEVRGTEAFF.

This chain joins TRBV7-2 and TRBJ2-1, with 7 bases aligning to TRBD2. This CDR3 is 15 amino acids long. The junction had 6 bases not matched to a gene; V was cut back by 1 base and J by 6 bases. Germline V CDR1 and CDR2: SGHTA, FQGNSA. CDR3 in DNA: TGTGCCAGCAGCTTAGACCCCCGCGGGGGCAATGAGCAGTTCTTC. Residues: CASSLDPRGGNEQFF.

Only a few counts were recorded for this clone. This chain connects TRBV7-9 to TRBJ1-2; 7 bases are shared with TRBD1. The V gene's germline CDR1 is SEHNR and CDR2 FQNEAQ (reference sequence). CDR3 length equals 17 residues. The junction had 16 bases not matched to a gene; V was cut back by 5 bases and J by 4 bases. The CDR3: CASSTRQGTVTAYGYTF. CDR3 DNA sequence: TGTGCCAGCAGCACCAGACAGGGAACTGTAACAGCCTATGGCTACACCTTC.

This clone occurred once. The DNA for the CDR3 is TGTGCCAGCAGCCTGAACAATATCTTCACAGATACGCAGTATTTT. Protein sequence: CASSLNNIFTDTQYF. The rearrangement links TRBV7-2 to TRBJ2-3; unclear D gene. The length of the CDR3 is 15 residues. Deletions cut 5 bases from V and 2 bases from J, with 14 bases between. The V gene's germline CDR1 is SGHTA and CDR2 FQGNSA.

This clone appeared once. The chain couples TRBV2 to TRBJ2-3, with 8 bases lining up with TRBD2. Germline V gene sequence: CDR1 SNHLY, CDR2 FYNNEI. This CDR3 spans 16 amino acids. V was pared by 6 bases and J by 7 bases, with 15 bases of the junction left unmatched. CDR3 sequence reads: CASSLGTGGPRHTQYF. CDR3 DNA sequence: TGTGCCAGCAGCCTCGGGACGGGAGGGCCTAGACATACGCAGTATTTT.

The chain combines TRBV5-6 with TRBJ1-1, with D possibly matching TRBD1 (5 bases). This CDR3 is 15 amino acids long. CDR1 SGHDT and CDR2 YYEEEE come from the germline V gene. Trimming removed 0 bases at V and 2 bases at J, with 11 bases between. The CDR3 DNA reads TGTGCCAGCAGCTTGGAGGGGCCCCCTAACACTGAAGCTTTCTTT. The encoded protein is CASSLEGPPNTEAFF.

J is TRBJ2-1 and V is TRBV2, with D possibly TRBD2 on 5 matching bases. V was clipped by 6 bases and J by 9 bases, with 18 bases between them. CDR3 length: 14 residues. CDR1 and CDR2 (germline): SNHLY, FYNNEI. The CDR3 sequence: CASSSDTPRGEQFF. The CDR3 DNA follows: TGTGCCAGCAGCAGCGATACCCCTCGGGGTGAGCAGTTCTTC.

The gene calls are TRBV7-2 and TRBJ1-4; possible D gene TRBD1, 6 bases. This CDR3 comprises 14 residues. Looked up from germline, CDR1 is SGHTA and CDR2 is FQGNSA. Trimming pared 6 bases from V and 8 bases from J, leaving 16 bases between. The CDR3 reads CASRPTGRAEKLFF. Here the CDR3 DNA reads TGTGCCAGCAGACCCACAGGGAGGGCGGAAAAACTGTTTTTT.

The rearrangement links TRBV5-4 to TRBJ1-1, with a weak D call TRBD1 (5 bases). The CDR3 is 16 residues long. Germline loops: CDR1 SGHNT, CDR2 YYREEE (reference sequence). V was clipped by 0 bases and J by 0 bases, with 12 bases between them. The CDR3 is CASSLEGRVMNTEAFF. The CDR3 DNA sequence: TGTGCCAGCAGCTTGGAGGGCAGGGTCATGAACACTGAAGCTTTCTTT.

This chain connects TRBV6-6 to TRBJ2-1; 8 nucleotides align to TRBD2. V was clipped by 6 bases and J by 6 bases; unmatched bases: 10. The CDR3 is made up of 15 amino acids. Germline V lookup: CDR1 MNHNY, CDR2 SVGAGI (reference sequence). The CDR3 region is CASRDNSGTFNEQFF. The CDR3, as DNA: TGTGCCAGCAGAGATAATAGCGGGACGTTCAATGAGCAGTTCTTC.

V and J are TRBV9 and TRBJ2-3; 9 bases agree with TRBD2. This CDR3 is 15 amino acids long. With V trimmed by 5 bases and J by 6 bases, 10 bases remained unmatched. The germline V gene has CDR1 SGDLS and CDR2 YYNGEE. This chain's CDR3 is CASSRASGKLDTQYF. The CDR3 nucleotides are TGTGCCAGCAGTCGGGCTAGCGGGAAACTTGATACGCAGTATTTT.

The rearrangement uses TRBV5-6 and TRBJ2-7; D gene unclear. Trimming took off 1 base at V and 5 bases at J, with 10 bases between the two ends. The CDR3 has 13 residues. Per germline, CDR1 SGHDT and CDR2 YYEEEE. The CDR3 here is CASSLLAAHEQYV. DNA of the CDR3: TGTGCCAGCAGCTTGCTGGCAGCCCACGAGCAGTACGTC.

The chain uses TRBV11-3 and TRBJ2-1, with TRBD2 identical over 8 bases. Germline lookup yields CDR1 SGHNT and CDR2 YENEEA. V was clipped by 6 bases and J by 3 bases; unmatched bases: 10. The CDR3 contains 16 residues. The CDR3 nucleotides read TGTGCCAGCAGTTGGGGAGGTAGCGGGATCTACAATGAGCAGTTCTTC. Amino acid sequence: CASSWGGSGIYNEQFF.

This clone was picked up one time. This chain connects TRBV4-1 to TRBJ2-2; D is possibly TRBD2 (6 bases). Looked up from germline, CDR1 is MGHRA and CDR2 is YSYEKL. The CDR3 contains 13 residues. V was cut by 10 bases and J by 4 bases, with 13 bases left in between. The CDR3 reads CATREGGTGELFF. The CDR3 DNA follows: TGCGCCACTCGCGAGGGAGGCACCGGGGAGCTGTTTTTT.

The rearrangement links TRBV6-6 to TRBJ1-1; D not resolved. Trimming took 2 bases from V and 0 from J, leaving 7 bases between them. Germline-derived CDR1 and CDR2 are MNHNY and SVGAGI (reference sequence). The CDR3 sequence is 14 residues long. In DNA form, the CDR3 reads TGTGCCAGCAGTTACGGCGACCTGAACACTGAAGCTTTCTTT. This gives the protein CASSYGDLNTEAFF.

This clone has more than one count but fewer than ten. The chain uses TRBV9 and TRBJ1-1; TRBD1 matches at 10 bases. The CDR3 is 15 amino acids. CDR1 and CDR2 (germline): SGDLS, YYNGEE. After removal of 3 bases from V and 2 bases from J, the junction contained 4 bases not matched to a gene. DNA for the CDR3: TGTGCCAGCAGCGAGGGGACAGGGGCTAACACTGAAGCTTTCTTT. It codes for CASSEGTGANTEAFF.

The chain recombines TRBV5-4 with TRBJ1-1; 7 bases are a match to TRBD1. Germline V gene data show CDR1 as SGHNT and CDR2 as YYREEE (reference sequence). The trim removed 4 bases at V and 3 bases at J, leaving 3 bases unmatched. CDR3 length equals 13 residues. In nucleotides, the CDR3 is TGTGCCAGCAGCCCCACAGGGGACACTGAAGCTTTCTTT. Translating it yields CASSPTGDTEAFF.

The CDR3 nucleotides are TGTGCCAGCAGCCCCAGCTCCTACGAGCAGTACGTC. This encodes CASSPSSYEQYV. The genes are TRBV25-1 and TRBJ2-7, with unresolved D. CDR1 and CDR2 (germline): MGHDK, SYGVNS. The ends were cut back, 6 bases at V and 0 bases at J, with 6 bases in the middle. The CDR3 contains 12 residues.

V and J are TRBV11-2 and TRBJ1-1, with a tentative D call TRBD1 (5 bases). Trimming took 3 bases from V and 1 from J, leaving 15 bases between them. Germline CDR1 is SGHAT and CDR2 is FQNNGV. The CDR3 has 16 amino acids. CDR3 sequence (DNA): TGTGCCAGCAGCTTCCGAGGGGCTGCCCAGAACACTGAAGCTTTCTTT. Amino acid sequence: CASSFRGAAQNTEAFF. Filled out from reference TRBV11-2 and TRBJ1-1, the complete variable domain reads EAGVAQSPRYKIIEKRQSVAFWCNPISGHATLYWYQQILGQGPKLLIQFQNNGVVDDSQLPKDRFSAERLKGVDSTLKIQPAKLEDSAVYLCASSFRGAAQNTEAFFGQGTRLTVV.

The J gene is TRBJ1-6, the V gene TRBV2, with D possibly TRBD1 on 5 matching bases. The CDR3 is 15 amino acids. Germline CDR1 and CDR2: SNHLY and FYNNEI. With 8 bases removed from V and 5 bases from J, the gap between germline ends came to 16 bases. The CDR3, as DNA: TGTGCCAGCCGGGGACGTCAAGCCGATAATTCACCCCTCCACTTT. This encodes CASRGRQADNSPLHF.

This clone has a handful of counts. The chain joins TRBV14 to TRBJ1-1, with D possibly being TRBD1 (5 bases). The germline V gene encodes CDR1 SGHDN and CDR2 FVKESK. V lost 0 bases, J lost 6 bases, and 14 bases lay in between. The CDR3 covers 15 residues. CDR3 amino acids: CASSQDSQGRAEAFF. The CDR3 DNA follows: TGTGCCAGCAGCCAAGATAGTCAGGGAAGGGCTGAAGCTTTCTTT.

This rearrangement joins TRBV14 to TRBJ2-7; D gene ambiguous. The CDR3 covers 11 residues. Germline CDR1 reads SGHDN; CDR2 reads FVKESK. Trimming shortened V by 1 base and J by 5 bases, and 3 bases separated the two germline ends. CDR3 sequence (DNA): TGTGCCAGCAGCCAAGGTGACGAGCAGTACGTC. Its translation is CASSQGDEQYV.

The CDR3, as DNA: TGTGCCAGCAGTTACTCCCAGGAAGCCACACCCCAGCATTTT. Its translation: CASSYSQEATPQHF. This chain links TRBV6-6 with TRBJ1-5; D gene ambiguous. Trimming removed 0 bases from V and 10 bases from J, with 13 bases in between. The CDR3 has 14 amino acids. From germline, CDR1 is MNHNY and CDR2 SVGAGI (reference sequence).